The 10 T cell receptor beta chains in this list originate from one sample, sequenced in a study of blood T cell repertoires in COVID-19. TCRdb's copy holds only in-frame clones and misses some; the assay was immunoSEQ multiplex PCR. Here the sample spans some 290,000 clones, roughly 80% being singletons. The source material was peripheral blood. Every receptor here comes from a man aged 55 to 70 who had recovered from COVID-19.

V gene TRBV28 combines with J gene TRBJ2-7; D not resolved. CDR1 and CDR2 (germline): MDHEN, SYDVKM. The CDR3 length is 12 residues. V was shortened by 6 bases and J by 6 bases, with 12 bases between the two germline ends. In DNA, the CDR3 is TGTGCCAGCAGAGACCTCCTAGGCGAGCAGTACTTC. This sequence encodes CASRDLLGEQYF.

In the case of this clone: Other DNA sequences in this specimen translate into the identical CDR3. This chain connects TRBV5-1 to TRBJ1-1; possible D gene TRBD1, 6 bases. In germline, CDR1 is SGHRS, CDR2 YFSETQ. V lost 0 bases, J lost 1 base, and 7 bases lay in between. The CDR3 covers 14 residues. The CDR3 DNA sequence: TGCGCCAGCAGCTTGGGGACAGCGAACACTGAAGCTTTCTTT. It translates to CASSLGTANTEAFF.

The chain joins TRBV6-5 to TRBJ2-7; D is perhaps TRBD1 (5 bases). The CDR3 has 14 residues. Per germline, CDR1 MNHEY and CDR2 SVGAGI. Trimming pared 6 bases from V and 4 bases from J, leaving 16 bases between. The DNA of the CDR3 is TGTGCCAGCAGCCTAAGGGGTATTAGTTACGAGCAGTACTTC. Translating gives CASSLRGISYEQYF.

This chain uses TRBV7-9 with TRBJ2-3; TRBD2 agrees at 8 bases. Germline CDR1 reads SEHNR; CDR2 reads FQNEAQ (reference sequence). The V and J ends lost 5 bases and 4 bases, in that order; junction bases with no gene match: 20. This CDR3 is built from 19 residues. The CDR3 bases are TGTGCCAGCAGCCTAGGGGCGGGAGGAGCGCGGGCATTCCCAGATACGCAGTATTTT. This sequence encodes CASSLGAGGARAFPDTQYF.

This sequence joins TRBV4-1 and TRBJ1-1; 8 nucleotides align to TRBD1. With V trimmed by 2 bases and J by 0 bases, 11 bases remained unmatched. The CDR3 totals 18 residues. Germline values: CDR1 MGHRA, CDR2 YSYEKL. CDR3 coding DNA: TGCGCCAGCAGCCAACCCGGCAGGGGGCGTCGGGTGAACACTGAAGCTTTCTTT. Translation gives CASSQPGRGRRVNTEAFF.

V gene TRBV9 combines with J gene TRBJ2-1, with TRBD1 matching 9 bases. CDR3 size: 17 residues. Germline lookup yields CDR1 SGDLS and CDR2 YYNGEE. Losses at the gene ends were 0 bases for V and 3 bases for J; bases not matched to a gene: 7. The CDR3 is CASSVEGGTGFYNEQFF. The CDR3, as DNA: TGTGCCAGCAGCGTAGAAGGCGGGACAGGGTTCTACAATGAGCAGTTCTTC.

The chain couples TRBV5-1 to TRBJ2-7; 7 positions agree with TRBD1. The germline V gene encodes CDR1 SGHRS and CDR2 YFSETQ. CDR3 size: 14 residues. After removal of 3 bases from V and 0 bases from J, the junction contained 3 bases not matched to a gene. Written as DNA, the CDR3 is TGCGCCAGCAGCTCCCACAGGGGCTCCTACGAGCAGTACTTC. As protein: CASSSHRGSYEQYF. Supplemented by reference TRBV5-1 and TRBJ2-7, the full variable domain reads KAGVTQTPRYLIKTRGQQVTLSCSPISGHRSVSWYQQTPGQGLQFLFEYFSETQRNKGNFPGRFSGRQFSNSRSEMNVSTLELGDSALYLCASSSHRGSYEQYFGPGTRLTVT.

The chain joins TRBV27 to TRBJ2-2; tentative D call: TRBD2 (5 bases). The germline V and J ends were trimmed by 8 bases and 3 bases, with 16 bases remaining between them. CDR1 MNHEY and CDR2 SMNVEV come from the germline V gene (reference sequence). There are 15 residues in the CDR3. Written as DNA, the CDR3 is TGTGCCAGCCAACCCCGCGGGCCTTACACCGGGGAGCTGTTTTTT. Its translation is CASQPRGPYTGELFF.

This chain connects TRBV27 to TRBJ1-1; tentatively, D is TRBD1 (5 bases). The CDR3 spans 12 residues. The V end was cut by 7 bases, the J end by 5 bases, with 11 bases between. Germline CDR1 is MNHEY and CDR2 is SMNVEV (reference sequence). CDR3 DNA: TGTGCCAGCAAAAGGCGGGGGACTGAAGCTTTCTTT. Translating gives CASKRRGTEAFF.

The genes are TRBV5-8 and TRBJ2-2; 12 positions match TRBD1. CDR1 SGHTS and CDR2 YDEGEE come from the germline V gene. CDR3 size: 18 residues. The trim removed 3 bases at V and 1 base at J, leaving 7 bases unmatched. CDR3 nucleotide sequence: TGTGCCAGCAGCTATACCGGGACAGGGGGCCAGAACACCGGGGAGCTGTTTTTT. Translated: CASSYTGTGGQNTGELFF.